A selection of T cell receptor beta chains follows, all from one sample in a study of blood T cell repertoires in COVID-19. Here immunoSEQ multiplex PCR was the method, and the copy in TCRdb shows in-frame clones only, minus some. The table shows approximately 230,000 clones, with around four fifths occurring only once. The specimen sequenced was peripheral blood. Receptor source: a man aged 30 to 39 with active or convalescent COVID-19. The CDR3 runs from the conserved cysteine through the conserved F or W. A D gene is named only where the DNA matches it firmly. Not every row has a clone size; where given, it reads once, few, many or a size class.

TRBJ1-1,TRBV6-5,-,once,CASRAGTEAFF,TGTGCCAGCAGGGCGGGCACTGAAGCTTTCTTT
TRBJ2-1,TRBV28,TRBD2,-,CASSYAWGSGGNEQFF,TGTGCCAGCAGTTATGCGTGGGGTTCGGGGGGCAATGAGCAGTTCTTC
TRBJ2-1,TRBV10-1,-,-,CASSGSTAYNEQFF,TGCGCCAGCAGTGGGTCGACAGCTTACAATGAGCAGTTCTTC
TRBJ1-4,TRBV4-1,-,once,CASSQDRGRGGHEKLFF,TGCGCCAGCAGCCAAGACAGAGGACGGGGGGGGCATGAAAAACTGTTTTTT
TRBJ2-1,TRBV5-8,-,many,CASSLYRETYNEQFF,TGTGCCAGCAGCTTGTACCGGGAAACTTACAATGAGCAGTTCTTC
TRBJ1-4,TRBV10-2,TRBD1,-,CASSVGTGQGREKLFF,TGCGCCAGCAGTGTAGGAACGGGACAGGGTCGAGAAAAACTGTTTTTT
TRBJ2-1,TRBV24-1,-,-,CATSDARGSSYNEQFF,TGTGCCACCAGTGACGCCAGGGGTAGCTCCTACAATGAGCAGTTCTTC
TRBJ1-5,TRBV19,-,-,CASSREGVSNQPQHF,TGTGCCAGTAGTAGGGAGGGTGTGAGCAATCAGCCCCAGCATTTT
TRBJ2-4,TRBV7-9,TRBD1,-,CASSPSDRAENIQYF,TGTGCCAGCAGCCCATCGGACAGGGCGGAAAACATTCAGTACTTC
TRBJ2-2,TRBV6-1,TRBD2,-,CASSEGEGSNTGELFF,TGTGCCAGCAGTGAAGGGGAGGGATCGAACACCGGGGAGCTGTTTTTT
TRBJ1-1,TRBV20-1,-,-,CSARDVNWAFF,TGCAGTGCTAGAGATGTAAACTGGGCTTTCTTT
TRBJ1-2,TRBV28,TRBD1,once,CASSIQGWYGYTF,TGTGCCAGCAGCATACAGGGGTGGTATGGCTACACCTTC
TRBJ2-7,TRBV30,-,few,CAWRRGQLSYEQYF,TGTGCCTGGAGACGAGGACAACTCTCCTACGAGCAGTACTTC
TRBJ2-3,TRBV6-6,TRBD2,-,CASTKRGQDTQYF,TGTGCCAGCACCAAGCGGGGGCAGGATACGCAGTATTTT
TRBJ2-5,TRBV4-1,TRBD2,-,CASSQVLAVRETQYF,TGCGCCAGCAGCCAAGTACTAGCGGTCCGGGAGACCCAGTACTTC
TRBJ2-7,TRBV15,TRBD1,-,CATSRDSGTVPGEQYF,TGTGCCACCAGCAGAGACTCCGGGACAGTCCCAGGGGAGCAGTACTTC
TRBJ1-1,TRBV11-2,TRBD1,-,CASSITGGARTEAFF,TGTGCCAGCAGCATTACAGGGGGCGCGCGGACTGAAGCTTTCTTT
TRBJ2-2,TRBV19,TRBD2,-,CASSITSGSHGELFF,TGTGCCAGTAGTATAACTAGCGGGAGCCACGGGGAGCTGTTTTTT
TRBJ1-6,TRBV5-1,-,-,CASSLAGQGSSYNSPLHF,TGCGCCAGCAGCTTGGCCGGTCAGGGGAGCTCCTATAATTCACCCCTCCACTTT
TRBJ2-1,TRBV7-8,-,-,CASSFGAEQFF,TGTGCCAGCAGCTTTGGGGCTGAGCAGTTCTTC
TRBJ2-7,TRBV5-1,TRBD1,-,CASSFGDRGYEQYF,TGCGCCAGCAGCTTTGGGGACAGGGGTTACGAGCAGTACTTC
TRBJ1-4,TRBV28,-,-,CASTPFLGGNEKLFF,TGTGCCAGCACCCCCTTTTTAGGGGGTAATGAAAAACTGTTTTTT
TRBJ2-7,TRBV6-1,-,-,CASSEARLGRPSEQYF,TGTGCCAGCAGTGAAGCAAGGTTGGGCAGACCGTCCGAGCAGTACTTC
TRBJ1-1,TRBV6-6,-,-,CASRQGTEAFF,TGTGCCAGCCGCCAGGGTACTGAAGCTTTCTTT
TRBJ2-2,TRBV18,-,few,CASSPVITGELFF,TGTGCCAGCTCACCAGTCATCACCGGGGAGCTGTTTTTT
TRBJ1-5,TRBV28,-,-,CAIGNGGIDRGGQPQHF,TGTGCCATAGGGAATGGGGGTATCGATCGGGGAGGTCAGCCCCAGCATTTT
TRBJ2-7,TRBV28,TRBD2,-,CASSLERLAGVRGEQYF,TGTGCCAGCAGTTTAGAGAGGCTAGCGGGAGTTCGGGGCGAGCAGTACTTC
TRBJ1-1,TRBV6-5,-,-,CASSLGGLNTEAFF,TGTGCCAGCAGTCTCGGGGGTCTCAACACTGAAGCTTTCTTT
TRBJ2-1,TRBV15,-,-,CATSQGGGASYNEQFF,TGTGCCACCAGCCAGGGGGGCGGGGCGTCCTACAATGAGCAGTTCTTC
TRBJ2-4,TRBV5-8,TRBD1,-,CASSLVGTGAKNIQYF,TGTGCCAGCAGCTTGGTAGGGACAGGGGCCAAAAACATTCAGTACTTC
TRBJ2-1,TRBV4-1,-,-,CASSQDRLAWDEQFF,TGCGCCAGCAGCCAAGATCGCCTAGCATGGGATGAGCAGTTCTTC
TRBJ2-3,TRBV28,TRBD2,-,CASSKIAGGETDTQYF,TGTGCCAGCAGTAAGATAGCGGGAGGGGAGACAGATACGCAGTATTTT
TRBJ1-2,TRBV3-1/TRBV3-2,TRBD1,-,CASSQSQGTHGYTF,TGTGCCAGCAGCCAATCACAGGGGACTCATGGCTACACCTTC
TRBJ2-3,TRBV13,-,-,CASSLVGAPDTQYF,TGTGCCAGCAGCTTAGTGGGGGCCCCAGATACGCAGTATTTT
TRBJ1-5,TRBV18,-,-,CASSPQGPNSNQPQHF,TGTGCCAGCTCACCCCAGGGCCCTAATAGCAATCAGCCCCAGCATTTT